The T cell receptor (beta chain) under discussion was sequenced for a study of cytomegalovirus exposure and HLA in healthy donors. Study findings and constraints: Cytomegalovirus-associated TCR beta chains were listed, numbering some 180. High sensitivity and specificity were reportedly achieved when the classifier diagnosed cytomegalovirus status.

Worth noting for this clone: What it recognizes is unknown.

Repertoires were generated with immunoSEQ multiplex PCR, while TCRdb's copy carries only in-frame clones and drops some. This sample yields 200,000 to 250,000 clones, of which around 78% are seen a single time; around 5.6% belongs to the top ten. While the first cohort had fewer than 850 subjects, the donors belonged to the separate validation cohort of about 120 subjects. Germline CDR1 reads MNHNY; CDR2 reads SVGAGI (reference sequence). Trimming shortened V by 3 bases and J by 7 bases, and 12 bases separated the two germline ends. There are 14 residues in the CDR3. The source is a woman between 18 and 30 years old in good health and CMV-seronegative. The chain joins TRBV6-6 to TRBJ1-4; D perhaps matches TRBD1 (5 bases). The sample comprised PBMCs. This CDR3 reads CASSYSGGIEKLFF. CDR3 nucleotides: TGTGCCAGCAGTTATTCTGGGGGGATTGAAAAACTGTTTTTT.